This TCR beta chain was retrieved from a study of shared clonotypes between healthy human individuals. Terminally differentiated effector memory CD45RA+ cells were excluded from the naive CD8 cells, which were CD45RO-negative and positively selected for CCR7. With respect to this clone: Other DNA sequences in this specimen translate into the identical CDR3.

TCRdb's copy holds only in-frame clones and misses some; the assay was immunoSEQ multiplex PCR. This sample has about 2 million clones; roughly 95% occur once, and the top ten carry 1.1%. CDR3 length: 14 residues. Germline values: CDR1 SGHAT, CDR2 FQNNGV. V was cut by 3 bases and J by 1 base, with 8 bases left in between. This chain links TRBV11-2 with TRBJ2-3; D could derive from TRBD1 or TRBD2 (5 bases each). The origin of this receptor is a young man in good health. Material: naive CD8+ T cells sorted from blood. The CDR3 DNA sequence: TGTGCCAGCAGCTTCCCGGGACGCACAGATACGCAGTATTTT. Amino acid sequence: CASSFPGRTDTQYF.